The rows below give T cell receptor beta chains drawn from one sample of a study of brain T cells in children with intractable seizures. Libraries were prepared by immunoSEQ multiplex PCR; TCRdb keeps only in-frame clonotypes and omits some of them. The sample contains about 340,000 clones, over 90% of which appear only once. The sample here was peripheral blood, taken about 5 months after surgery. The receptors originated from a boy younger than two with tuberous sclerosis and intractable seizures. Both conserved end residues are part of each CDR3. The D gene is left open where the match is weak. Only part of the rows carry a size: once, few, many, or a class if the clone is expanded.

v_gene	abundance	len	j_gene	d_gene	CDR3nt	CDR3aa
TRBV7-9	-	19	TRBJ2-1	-	TGTGCCAGCAGCTTAGATGGTTTTTCGGGGCCCCTAAGGGACAATGAGCAGTTCTTC	CASSLDGFSGPLRDNEQFF
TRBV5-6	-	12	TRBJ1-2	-	TGTGCCAGCAGCTTGGAAGGAATGGCCTACACCTTC	CASSLEGMAYTF
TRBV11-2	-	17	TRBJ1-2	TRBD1	TGTGCCAGCAGCCAAGCGTTCAGACAGGGGCCCCGTTATGGCTACACCTTC	CASSQAFRQGPRYGYTF
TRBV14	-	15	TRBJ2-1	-	TGTGCCAGCAGCTCGAGGACTTATGAGGACAATGAGCAGTTCTTC	CASSSRTYEDNEQFF
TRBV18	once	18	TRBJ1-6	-	TGTGCCAGCTCACCGAGGGCGGGGGCGAGCTCCTATAATTCACCCCTCCACTTT	CASSPRAGASSYNSPLHF
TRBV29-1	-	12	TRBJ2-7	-	TGCAGCGCACAGGAGGGGGACTACGAGCAGTACTTC	CSAQEGDYEQYF
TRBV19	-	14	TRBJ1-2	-	TGTGCCAGTAGTTCCCGGGATGGGATATATGGCTACACCTTC	CASSSRDGIYGYTF
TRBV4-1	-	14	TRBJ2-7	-	TGCGCCAGCAGCCAAGTTGACTACTCCTACGAGCAGTACTTC	CASSQVDYSYEQYF
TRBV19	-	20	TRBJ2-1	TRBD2	TGTGCCAGTAGTACAATAGCGGGGATCCGCCTACAAGCCCCTAACAATGAGCAGTTCTTC	CASSTIAGIRLQAPNNEQFF
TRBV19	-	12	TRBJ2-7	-	TGTGCCAGTAGTAAAACGGCCTACGAGCAGTACTTC	CASSKTAYEQYF
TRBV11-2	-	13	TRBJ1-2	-	TGTGCCAGCAGCTTGACAGCTAACTATGGCTACACCTTC	CASSLTANYGYTF
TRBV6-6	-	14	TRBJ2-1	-	TGTGCCAGCAGTTACTCGGGACGGTACAATGAGCAGTTCTTC	CASSYSGRYNEQFF
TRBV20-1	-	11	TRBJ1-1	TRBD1	TGCAGTGCTGGGACAGGGGGCGCAGCTTTCTTT	CSAGTGGAAFF
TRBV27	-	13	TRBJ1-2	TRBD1	TGTGCCAGCAGTCCCCAGACAGGGTCAGGCTACACCTTC	CASSPQTGSGYTF
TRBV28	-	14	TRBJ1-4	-	TGTGCCAGCAGTTTTTCGGGAGGGAATGAAAAACTGTTTTTT	CASSFSGGNEKLFF
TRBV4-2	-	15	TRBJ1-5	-	TGTGCCAGCAGGAACAGGGAGGGGAGCAATCAGCCCCAGCATTTT	CASRNREGSNQPQHF
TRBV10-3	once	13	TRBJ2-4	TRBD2	TGTGCCATCAGTGAGGGTTCCGGGACTAGCAAATACTTC	CAISEGSGTSKYF
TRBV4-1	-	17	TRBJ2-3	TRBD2	TGCGCCAGCAGCCAAAGGCAAGCGGGGGGGCCCACAGATACGCAGTATTTT	CASSQRQAGGPTDTQYF
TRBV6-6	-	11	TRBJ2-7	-	TGTGCCAGCATCGGGAAGAACGAGCAGTACTTC	CASIGKNEQYF
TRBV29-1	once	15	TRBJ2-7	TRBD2	TGCAGCGTTGAAGGTTCGGCGGGGAGGGCCTACGAGCAGTACTTC	CSVEGSAGRAYEQYF
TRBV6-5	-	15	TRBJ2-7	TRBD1	TGTGCCAGCAGCTTGGCGCCCGGGACAGGAGGCGAGCAGTACTTC	CASSLAPGTGGEQYF
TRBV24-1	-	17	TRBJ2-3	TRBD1	TGTGCCACCAGTGATTTTTTATCGGGACAGCGTCGGTATACGCAGTATTTT	CATSDFLSGQRRYTQYF
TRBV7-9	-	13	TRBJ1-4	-	TGTGCCAGCAGCCCGGACGGGAATGAAAAACTGTTTTTT	CASSPDGNEKLFF
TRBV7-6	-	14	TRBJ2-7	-	TGTGCCAGCAGCTTAGTGGGCGAATACTACGAGCAGTACTTC	CASSLVGEYYEQYF
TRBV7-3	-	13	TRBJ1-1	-	TGTGCCAGCAGTCAAAGGGGAGGGACTGAAGCTTTCTTT	CASSQRGGTEAFF
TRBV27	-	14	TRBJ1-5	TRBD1	TGTGCCAGCAGTGCCAGGACAGGGAATCAGCCCCAGCATTTT	CASSARTGNQPQHF
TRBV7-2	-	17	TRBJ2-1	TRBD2	TGTGCCAGCAGCTTGTGGACTAGCGGGAGGGCCTACAATGAGCAGTTCTTC	CASSLWTSGRAYNEQFF
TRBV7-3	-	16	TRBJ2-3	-	TGTGCCAGCAGCCCAGGGGCTAGCGGAAACACAGATACGCAGTATTTT	CASSPGASGNTDTQYF
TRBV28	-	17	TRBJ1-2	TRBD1	TGTGCCAGCAGTTTTCGCGAACAGGGGCCCCAAAGGGTTGGCTACACCTTC	CASSFREQGPQRVGYTF
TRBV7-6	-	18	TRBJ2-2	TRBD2	TGTGCCAGCAGCTCCAGCCCCCGGACTAGCGGGAGAGCCGGGGAGCTGTTTTTT	CASSSSPRTSGRAGELFF
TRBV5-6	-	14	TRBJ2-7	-	TGTGCCAGCAGCTTTTCAACTATTACCTACGAGCAGTACTTC	CASSFSTITYEQYF
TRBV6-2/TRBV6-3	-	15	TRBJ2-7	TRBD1	TGTGCCAGCAGTTACTCGAAACAGGGGGGCTACGAGCAGTACTTC	CASSYSKQGGYEQYF
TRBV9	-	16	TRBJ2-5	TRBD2	TGTGCCAGCAGCACCGGGACTAGCGGTCTTCAAGAGACCCAGTACTTC	CASSTGTSGLQETQYF
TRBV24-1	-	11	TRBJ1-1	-	TGTGCCACCAGGGAGAACACTGAAGCTTTCTTT	CATRENTEAFF
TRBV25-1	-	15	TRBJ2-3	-	TGTGCCAGCAGTGATTCTGGCAGCTTCACAGATACGCAGTATTTT	CASSDSGSFTDTQYF
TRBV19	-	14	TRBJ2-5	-	TGTGCCAGTAGTATGTTCGGAGGGGAAGAGACCCAGTACTTC	CASSMFGGEETQYF
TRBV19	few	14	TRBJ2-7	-	TGTGCCAGTAGTATGCCCGGGACCGCCTACGAGCAGTACTTC	CASSMPGTAYEQYF
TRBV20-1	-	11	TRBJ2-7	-	TGCAGTGTCCAGGGATCCTACGAGCAGTACTTC	CSVQGSYEQYF
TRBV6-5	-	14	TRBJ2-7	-	TGTGCCAGCAGTTACTCGAGGAGGGCCTACGAGCAGTACTTC	CASSYSRRAYEQYF
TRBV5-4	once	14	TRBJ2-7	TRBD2	TGTGCCAGCAGCTTGACTAGCGGGAGTTACGAGCAGTACTTC	CASSLTSGSYEQYF
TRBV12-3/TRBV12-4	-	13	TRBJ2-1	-	TGTGCCAGCAGTCCCGTCGGGGACAATGAGCAGTTCTTC	CASSPVGDNEQFF
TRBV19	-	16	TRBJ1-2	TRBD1	TGTGCCAGTAGTAGATCTACTACCGGGACAGTAAGGGGCTACACCTTC	CASSRSTTGTVRGYTF
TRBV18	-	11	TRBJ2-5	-	TGTGCCAGCTCACTACAAGAGACCCAGTACTTC	CASSLQETQYF
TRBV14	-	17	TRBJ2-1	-	TGTGCCAGCAGCCAATACGAGAGGCCTAGCTCCTACAATGAGCAGTTCTTC	CASSQYERPSSYNEQFF
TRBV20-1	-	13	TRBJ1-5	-	TGCAGTGCTAGTCCAGTTAGCAATCAGCCCCAGCATTTT	CSASPVSNQPQHF